These 4 T cell receptor beta chains originate from one sample sequenced in a study of T cell responses to AZD1222 COVID-19 vaccine. Assay used: immunoSEQ multiplex PCR; TCRdb lists only in-frame clones, some missing. The sample yields roughly 200,000 clones, over 85% seen once. Source: peripheral blood, taken 28 days after the second dose of the MenACWY control vaccine. These TCRs come from an adult who received the MenACWY meningococcal vaccine as a control.

The chain employs TRBV25-1 and TRBJ2-1; the match to TRBD2 covers 8 bases. V lost 8 bases, J lost 7 bases, and 13 bases stayed unmatched. This CDR3 contains 15 residues. The V gene's germline CDR1 is MGHDK and CDR2 SYGVNS. The CDR3 reads CASRGEAGVSNEQFF. The CDR3 DNA sequence: TGTGCCAGCCGAGGGGAAGCGGGAGTCTCGAATGAGCAGTTCTTC. Complete variable domain (other parts from reference TRBV25-1 and TRBJ2-1): EADIYQTPRYLVIGTGKKITLECSQTMGHDKMYWYQQDPGMELHLIHYSYGVNSTEKGDLSSESTVSRIRTEHFPLTLESARPSHTSQYLCASRGEAGVSNEQFFGPGTRLTVL.

The chain joins TRBV2 to TRBJ1-2; possibly TRBD1 for D (5 bases). This CDR3 contains 14 residues. Germline CDR1 SNHLY, CDR2 FYNNEI. V lost 2 bases and J 9 bases, leaving 16 bases between the germline ends. The CDR3 loop is CASSESGDVSRYTF. CDR3 DNA: TGTGCCAGCAGTGAATCGGGGGACGTTTCTCGCTACACCTTC.

V and J are TRBV5-6 and TRBJ1-2; D gene uncertain. This CDR3 region has 16 residues. Germline loops: CDR1 SGHDT, CDR2 YYEEEE. Trimming pared 3 bases from V and 2 bases from J, leaving 17 bases between. The CDR3 DNA is TGTGCCAGCAGCTCCCCTTCACTAGGAGGGAACTATGGCTACACCTTC. Amino acids: CASSSPSLGGNYGYTF.

This chain uses TRBV28 with TRBJ2-1, with 9 bases fitting TRBD2. V gave up 6 bases and J gave up 4 bases; unmatched junction bases: 7. The CDR3 has 15 amino acids. CDR1 MDHEN and CDR2 SYDVKM come from the germline V gene. CDR3 region: CASSPGLAKYNEQFF. Here the CDR3 DNA reads TGTGCCAGCAGCCCGGGACTAGCCAAGTACAATGAGCAGTTCTTC.